Following are 32 T cell receptor beta chains from one sample sequenced in a study of CD8+ T cells in alopecia areata. Sequencing relied on a cDNA template that was reverse transcribed from extracted RNA. Method: immunoSEQ multiplex PCR; TCRdb's copy keeps in-frame clones and lacks some. The data show about 110,000 clones, 55% to 75% seen once. Sequenced sample: CD8+ T cells sorted from blood. Receptor source: a human donor in good health.

This clone turned up a few times. This chain uses TRBV5-6 with TRBJ2-5; 10 nucleotides match TRBD2. J lost 2 bases, V lost 1 base, and 5 bases had no gene match. Germline V gives CDR1 SGHDT, CDR2 YYEEEE. The CDR3 has 16 residues. The DNA of the CDR3 is TGTGCCAGCAGCTTGCTGGCTAGCGGGGGACAAGAGACCCAGTACTTC. This gives the protein CASSLLASGGQETQYF.

This clone has more than one count but fewer than ten. The rearrangement links TRBV2 to TRBJ2-7; no definite D call. Between the trimmed V and J ends, which lost 7 bases and 4 bases, there was a span of 20 bases. The length of the CDR3 is 15 residues. The germline gives CDR1 SNHLY, CDR2 FYNNEI. This CDR3 reads CASKNTPLVYYEQYF. DNA for the CDR3: TGTGCCAGCAAAAACACCCCTCTGGTATATTACGAGCAGTACTTC.

This clone was seen just once. J is TRBJ2-1 and V is TRBV2; D remains ambiguous. From germline, CDR1 is SNHLY and CDR2 FYNNEI. Deletions cut 1 base from V and 2 bases from J, with 9 bases between. This CDR3 spans 15 amino acids. CDR3 amino acids: CASSEGRGPYNEQFF. CDR3 sequence (DNA): TGTGCCAGCAGTGAAGGCCGTGGGCCCTACAATGAGCAGTTCTTC.

V usage is TRBV6-5 and J usage is TRBJ2-1; 9 bases line up with TRBD2. V trimming: 5 bases; J trimming: 8 bases; junction bases outside the gene matches: 7. CDR3 size: 14 residues. From germline, CDR1 is MNHEY and CDR2 SVGAGI. CDR3 in amino acids: CASSPTSGWDEQFF. The DNA for the CDR3 is TGTGCCAGCAGTCCGACTAGCGGTTGGGATGAGCAGTTCTTC.

This clone was counted only a few times. V gene TRBV29-1 combines with J gene TRBJ1-1, with D possibly being TRBD1 (6 bases). CDR1 SQVTM and CDR2 ANQGSEA come from the germline V gene. With 6 bases removed from V and 1 base from J, the gap between germline ends came to 12 bases. This CDR3 is built from 13 residues. CDR3: CSVSDRKNTEAFF. The CDR3 nucleotides are TGCAGCGTCAGTGACAGGAAGAACACTGAAGCTTTCTTT. Looking up the rest from reference TRBV29-1 and TRBJ1-1 gives the full variable domain: SAVISQKPSRDICQRGTSLTIQCQVDSQVTMMFWYRQQPGQSLTLIATANQGSEATYESGFVIDKFPISRPNLTFSTLTVSNMSPEDSSIYLCSVSDRKNTEAFFGQGTRLTVV.

The table lists this clone with a few counts. The chain recombines TRBV13 with TRBJ1-1; D unresolved. V was trimmed by 1 base and J by 0 bases, leaving 3 bases between them. Germline assignment: CDR1 PRHDT and CDR2 FYEKMQ (reference sequence). The CDR3 runs 13 residues. As DNA, the CDR3 is TGTGCCAGCAGCTTAGCGGTGAACACTGAAGCTTTCTTT. Its protein is CASSLAVNTEAFF. The full variable domain, completed using reference TRBV13 and TRBJ1-1, is AAGVIQSPRHLIKEKRETATLKCYPIPRHDTVYWYQQGPGQDPQFLISFYEKMQSDKGSIPDRFSAQQFSDYHSELNMSSLELGDSALYFCASSLAVNTEAFFGQGTRLTVV.

The gene calls are TRBV7-9 and TRBJ2-1; D is uncertain. The ends were cut back, 1 base at V and 4 bases at J, with 5 bases in the middle. The CDR3 runs to 13 residues. CDR1 is SEHNR and CDR2 is FQNEAQ in the germline V gene (reference sequence). This CDR3 is CASSLVGYNEQFF. The CDR3, as DNA: TGTGCCAGCAGCTTAGTGGGTTACAATGAGCAGTTCTTC.

This clone was seen a handful of times. The CDR3 sequence is CASSQEDRVPETQYF. The CDR3 region has the DNA TGTGCCAGCAGCCAAGAGGACAGGGTACCAGAGACCCAGTACTTC. This chain links TRBV5-4 with TRBJ2-5, with 8 bases fitting TRBD1. Germline CDR1 and CDR2: SGHNT and YYREEE (reference sequence). The CDR3 loop spans 15 amino acids. Trimming removed 4 bases from V and 4 bases from J; junction bases left unmatched: 9.

The CDR3 DNA reads as TGCAGCGTTGGCGGACTAGCGGGGAACTACGAGCAGTACTTC. Translating it yields CSVGGLAGNYEQYF. This sequence joins TRBV29-1 and TRBJ2-7, with 12 bases aligning to TRBD2. From germline, CDR1 is SQVTM and CDR2 ANQGSEA. This CDR3 has 14 amino acids. The V gene end was trimmed by 4 bases and the J gene end by 3 bases; junction bases not matched to a gene: 4.

This chain uses TRBV6-6 with TRBJ1-6; the D gene is possibly TRBD1 (5 bases). CDR1 MNHNY and CDR2 SVGAGI come from the germline V gene (reference sequence). The V end was cut by 5 bases, the J end by 8 bases, with 13 bases between. The CDR3 is 14 amino acids. CDR3 residues: CASSRRQWDSPLHF. The CDR3, as DNA: TGTGCCAGCAGTAGGAGACAGTGGGATTCACCCCTCCACTTT.

This clone has only a few counts. The gene calls are TRBV25-1 and TRBJ2-2; 10 bases align to TRBD1. Germline CDR1 is MGHDK and CDR2 is SYGVNS. The V gene end was trimmed by 8 bases and the J gene end by 5 bases; junction bases not matched to a gene: 5. The CDR3 is 14 residues long. CDR3 region: CASVGTGETGELFF. The CDR3 DNA follows: TGTGCCAGCGTCGGGACAGGGGAAACCGGGGAGCTGTTTTTT.

The table lists this clone with a count of one. V is TRBV19 and J is TRBJ2-7; 7 bases line up with TRBD1. With V trimmed by 3 bases and J by 3 bases, 8 bases remained unmatched. Germline CDR1 is LNHDA and CDR2 is SQIVND (reference sequence). The CDR3 contains 15 residues. Here the CDR3 DNA reads TGTGCCAGTAGTATGGTCCGGGACAGCGTCTACGAGCAGTACTTC. Its protein product is CASSMVRDSVYEQYF.

This clone was counted only a few times. The V gene is TRBV5-4, the J gene TRBJ2-1; D is uncertain. Deletions cut 0 bases from V and 10 bases from J, with 5 bases between. This CDR3 comprises 11 residues. Germline V lookup: CDR1 SGHNT, CDR2 YYREEE (reference sequence). The CDR3 nucleotides are TGTGCCAGCAGCTTGGTGGCGGAGCAGTTCTTC. As protein: CASSLVAEQFF.

The V call is TRBV14, the J call TRBJ2-5; 10 positions agree with TRBD2. Trimming cost V 5 bases and J 5 bases; bases outside gene matches: 11. The germline CDR1 and CDR2 sequences are SGHDN and FVKESK. The CDR3 contains 16 residues. In DNA, the CDR3 is TGTGCCAGCAGCTTCGCGAGCGGGGGGGCCGGTGAGACCCAGTACTTC. This gives the protein CASSFASGGAGETQYF.

The CDR3 coding sequence is TGTGCCAGCACCGGGGACACCGGGGAGCTGTTTTTT. It codes for CASTGDTGELFF. The rearrangement uses TRBV6-5 and TRBJ2-2, with D perhaps matching TRBD2 (5 bases). The V and J ends lost 7 bases and 3 bases respectively, with 6 bases between them. Germline assignment: CDR1 MNHEY and CDR2 SVGAGI. The CDR3 runs to 12 residues.

The sample holds a few counts of this clone. The V and J genes are TRBV6-5 and TRBJ1-5; D remains unclear. Germline V gene lookup returns CDR1 MNHEY and CDR2 SVGAGI. This CDR3 spans 13 amino acids. V lost 2 bases and J 5 bases, leaving 7 bases between the germline ends. The CDR3 DNA is TGTGCCAGCAGTTACGCCCCCTATCAGCCCCAGCATTTT. Translation gives CASSYAPYQPQHF.

With regard to this clone: The same CDR3 can be traced to other DNA sequences in this sample. The rearrangement links TRBV7-9 to TRBJ2-7; unclear D gene. From germline, CDR1 is SEHNR and CDR2 FQNEAQ (reference sequence). Between the trimmed V and J ends, which lost 6 bases and 4 bases, there was a span of 7 bases. This CDR3 has 11 amino acids. CDR3 in DNA: TGTGCCAGCAGTTCAACTTACGAGCAGTACTTC. It codes for CASSSTYEQYF.

The rearrangement joins TRBV4-1 to TRBJ2-2, with 10 bases that match TRBD1. Per germline, CDR1 MGHRA and CDR2 YSYEKL. V gave up 4 bases and J gave up 4 bases; unmatched junction bases: 9. CDR3 length equals 17 residues. The CDR3 sequence is CASSRTGTGVGTGELFF. The CDR3 nucleotides are TGCGCCAGCAGCCGAACCGGGACAGGGGTTGGCACCGGGGAGCTGTTTTTT.

Only a few counts were recorded for this clone. This chain connects TRBV5-6 to TRBJ2-7; D unresolved. The CDR3 spans 14 residues. Germline CDR1 reads SGHDT; CDR2 reads YYEEEE. Between the trimmed V and J ends, which lost 0 bases and 2 bases, there was a span of 9 bases. CDR3 nucleotides: TGTGCCAGCAGCTTGGTCCGGGCAACCTACGAGCAGTACTTC. Translating gives CASSLVRATYEQYF.

The V and J genes are TRBV13 and TRBJ2-2, with 7 bases fitting TRBD1. Germline CDR1 PRHDT, CDR2 FYEKMQ (reference sequence). The V and J ends lost 6 bases and 3 bases, in that order; junction bases with no gene match: 7. The CDR3 contains 15 residues. The CDR3 bases are TGTGCCAGCAGTCCTGACAGGGCTGACACCGGGGAGCTGTTTTTT. This codes for CASSPDRADTGELFF.

The table lists this clone with a few counts. Distinct nucleotide sequences in the sample also encode this CDR3. This chain links TRBV7-9 with TRBJ1-4; D unresolved. The CDR3 is made up of 11 amino acids. V dropped 3 bases and J dropped 5 bases, with 1 base sitting between them. Germline CDR1 is SEHNR and CDR2 is FQNEAQ (reference sequence). The CDR3 nucleotides read TGTGCCAGCAGCTTCAATGAAAAACTGTTTTTT. The encoded protein is CASSFNEKLFF.

The chain couples TRBV13 to TRBJ1-4; the D is unclear. V lost 1 base and J 8 bases, leaving 14 bases between the germline ends. This CDR3 spans 15 amino acids. Looked up from germline, CDR1 is PRHDT and CDR2 is FYEKMQ (reference sequence). CDR3 sequence: CASSLARQIREKLFF. The CDR3 nucleotides read TGTGCCAGCAGCTTAGCACGCCAGATACGCGAAAAACTGTTTTTT. Variable domain in full (rest from reference TRBV13 and TRBJ1-4): AAGVIQSPRHLIKEKRETATLKCYPIPRHDTVYWYQQGPGQDPQFLISFYEKMQSDKGSIPDRFSAQQFSDYHSELNMSSLELGDSALYFCASSLARQIREKLFFGSGTQLSVL.

V is TRBV7-3 and J is TRBJ2-7; D might be TRBD1 or TRBD2, each matching 5 bases. The CDR3 is 14 amino acids. Germline CDR1 is SGHTA and CDR2 is FQGTGA. V lost 0 bases to trimming and J lost 4 bases, with 10 bases between them. CDR3 DNA sequence: TGTGCCAGCAGCTTAACGCCGGGACGTTACGAGCAGTACTTC. This codes for CASSLTPGRYEQYF.

The CDR3 bases are TGTGCCAGCAGCTTTCCAGGGGGCGTGAACACTGAAGCTTTCTTT. Translated, it gives CASSFPGGVNTEAFF. The V and J genes are TRBV5-6 and TRBJ1-1, with 8 bases identical to TRBD1. Germline loops: CDR1 SGHDT, CDR2 YYEEEE. CDR3 size: 15 residues. Trimming cost V 2 bases and J 0 bases; bases outside gene matches: 3.

The rearrangement uses TRBV13 and TRBJ1-6; 12 positions agree with TRBD1. Per germline, CDR1 PRHDT and CDR2 FYEKMQ (reference sequence). The CDR3 runs 14 residues. The V gene end was trimmed by 4 bases and the J gene end by 9 bases; junction bases not matched to a gene: 1. This CDR3 is CASSWGQGASPLHF. The CDR3 DNA reads as TGTGCCAGCAGCTGGGGACAGGGGGCTTCACCCCTCCACTTT.

The chain recombines TRBV9 with TRBJ1-1, with D maybe TRBD1 (5 bases). The germline V gene encodes CDR1 SGDLS and CDR2 YYNGEE. The CDR3 contains 14 residues. V was shortened by 4 bases and J by 6 bases, with 16 bases between the two germline ends. CDR3 residues: CASSPTGEGAEAFF. CDR3 bases: TGTGCCAGCAGCCCGACGGGGGAGGGAGCTGAAGCTTTCTTT.

DNA of the CDR3: TGTGCCAGCAGCACTTGGACCCGGCACGGGGAGCTGTTTTTT. This translates into CASSTWTRHGELFF. The rearrangement joins TRBV7-9 to TRBJ2-2; D not certain. The CDR3 is 14 amino acids. Germline-derived CDR1 and CDR2 are SEHNR and FQNEAQ (reference sequence). V was pared by 5 bases and J by 7 bases, with 14 bases between.

The chain recombines TRBV14 with TRBJ2-2; 8 bases map to TRBD2. CDR3 length equals 17 residues. The germline CDR1 and CDR2 sequences are SGHDN and FVKESK. The V segment lost 3 bases and the J segment 0 bases; nucleotides outside the gene matches: 6. The CDR3 bases are TGTGCCAGCAGCCACCTACTAGCGGACCCGAACACCGGGGAGCTGTTTTTT. Translated, it gives CASSHLLADPNTGELFF.

The chain combines TRBV15 with TRBJ1-2; D is ambiguous. CDR3 length: 15 residues. Germline CDR1 reads LNHNV; CDR2 reads YYDKDF (reference sequence). The V end lost 0 bases, the J end lost 1 base, and 9 bases lay between the germline ends. Here the CDR3 DNA reads TGTGCCACCAGCAGAGAGGAGGGCCTTAACTATGGCTACACCTTC. Amino acid sequence: CATSREEGLNYGYTF. Full variable domain (rest looked up from reference TRBV15 and TRBJ1-2): DAMVIQNPRYQVTQFGKPVTLSCSQTLNHNVMYWYQQKSSQAPKLLFHYYDKDFNNEADTPDNFQSRRPNTSFCFLDIRSPGLGDTAMYLCATSREEGLNYGYTFGSGTRLTVV.

The chain combines TRBV14 with TRBJ1-2; no firm D call. Germline CDR1 and CDR2: SGHDN and FVKESK. Between the trimmed V and J ends, which lost 8 bases and 0 bases, there was a span of 10 bases. CDR3 size: 13 residues. CDR3 in DNA: TGTGCCAGCTCCTACGGAACTAACTATGGCTACACCTTC. Its translation is CASSYGTNYGYTF.

As regards this clone: Other DNA sequences from this sample encode an identical CDR3 as well. The chain carries TRBV5-6 and TRBJ2-7, with 9 positions matching TRBD1. The CDR3 contains 14 residues. V shed 3 bases, J shed 1 base, and the junction held 2 bases outside the gene matches. Germline V gives CDR1 SGHDT, CDR2 YYEEEE. The CDR3 coding sequence is TGTGCCAGCAGCTGGGGACAGGGTTCCTACGAGCAGTACTTC. Translating gives CASSWGQGSYEQYF.

This chain connects TRBV7-6 to TRBJ2-1; 14 bases map to TRBD2. Trimming cost V 0 bases and J 5 bases; bases outside gene matches: 15. Germline V gene sequence: CDR1 SGHVS, CDR2 FNYEAQ. The CDR3 contains 21 residues. The CDR3 DNA sequence: TGTGCCAGCAGCTTAGCTTGGTCAGGACTAGCGGGGGGACTAAGGAACAATGAGCAGTTCTTC. Translated: CASSLAWSGLAGGLRNNEQFF.